These 28 T cell receptor beta chains originate from one sample sequenced in a study of blood T cells in healthy people across ages. Using a J-beta primer mix together with a sample-barcoded 5' primer, a second PCR was run for roughly 7 to 11 cycles. TCRdb recomputed calls from the 5' RACE reads with MiXCR, one row per CDR3 protein. Found here are 790,000 or so distinct CDR3 sequences, less than 60% of them singletons; the top ten hold around 18%. What was sequenced was blood. The origin of the receptors is a man older than 75 in good health.

This sequence joins TRBV29-1 and TRBJ2-2, with D unresolved. CDR1 SQVTM and CDR2 ANQGSEA come from the germline V gene. The CDR3 runs to 14 residues. V lost 2 bases to trimming and J lost 5 bases, with 12 bases between them. CDR3 nucleotides: TGCAGCGTTGAAAGGAATGCGAGGACCGGGGAGCTGTTTTTT. This translates into CSVERNARTGELFF.

The rearrangement uses TRBV4-1 and TRBJ2-2, with D unresolved. CDR3 length equals 16 residues. The V gene's germline CDR1 is MGHRA and CDR2 YSYEKL. V was clipped by 0 bases and J by 4 bases, with 12 bases between them. CDR3 residues: CASSQDLQWSTGELFF. Written as DNA, the CDR3 is TGCGCCAGCAGCCAAGATCTACAGTGGAGCACCGGGGAGCTGTTTTTT.

This chain connects TRBV11-1 to TRBJ2-3; perhaps TRBD1 as D (6 bases). CDR1 is SGHAT and CDR2 is FQDESV in the germline V gene (reference sequence). Trimming took 0 bases from V and 1 from J, leaving 26 bases between them. This CDR3 contains 21 residues. The CDR3 DNA follows: TGTGCCAGCAGCTTAGCCCTTGCAACTCTGGTTCGGACAGAGGGCACAGATACGCAGTATTTT. Its translation: CASSLALATLVRTEGTDTQYF.

V and J are TRBV7-2 and TRBJ2-6, with TRBD1 as a possible D gene (5 bases). V lost 6 bases and J lost 0, with 9 bases in between. The germline V gene encodes CDR1 SGHTA and CDR2 FQGNSA. This CDR3 has 15 amino acids. The CDR3 loop is CASRIGASGANVLTF. CDR3 DNA sequence: TGTGCCAGCAGGATTGGGGCCTCTGGGGCCAACGTCCTGACTTTC.

This clonotype occurred a few times. CDR3 protein: CASSLITSGHLYNEQFF. The CDR3, as DNA: TGTGCCAGCAGCTTAATTACTAGCGGGCATCTCTACAATGAGCAGTTCTTC. The chain recombines TRBV5-8 with TRBJ2-1; TRBD2 agrees at 9 bases. The CDR3 is 17 amino acids. Germline lookup yields CDR1 SGHTS and CDR2 YDEGEE. The V segment lost 2 bases and the J segment 3 bases; nucleotides outside the gene matches: 9.

The rearrangement links TRBV7-2 to TRBJ2-3; 7 bases fit TRBD2. Germline lookup yields CDR1 SGHTA and CDR2 FQGNSA. CDR3 length: 16 residues. With V trimmed by 5 bases and J by 4 bases, 12 bases remained unmatched. In DNA, the CDR3 is TGTGCCAGCAGCCTAGGCGGGGGAGATGGGTCAGATACGCAGTATTTT. Encoded protein: CASSLGGGDGSDTQYF. The whole variable domain, filled in from reference TRBV7-2 and TRBJ2-3, reads GAGVSQSPSNKVTEKGKDVELRCDPISGHTALYWYRQSLGQGLEFLIYFQGNSAPDKSGLPSDRFSAERTGGSVSTLTIQRTQQEDSAVYLCASSLGGGDGSDTQYFGPGTRLTVL.

In nucleotides, the CDR3 is TGTGCCAGCAGCTTACAGGGGAAAGCTGGAAACACCATATATTTT. This encodes CASSLQGKAGNTIYF. The chain has TRBV7-9 and TRBJ1-3, with a weak D call TRBD1 (6 bases). Germline V gene sequence: CDR1 SEHNR, CDR2 FQNEAQ (reference sequence). The CDR3 sequence is 15 residues long. The ends were cut back, 2 bases at V and 2 bases at J, with 10 bases in the middle.

The chain carries TRBV2 and TRBJ1-1, with TRBD1 matching 10 bases. Germline CDR1 is SNHLY and CDR2 is FYNNEI. V was pared by 3 bases and J by 4 bases, with 2 bases of the junction left unmatched. The CDR3 runs 14 residues. The CDR3 loop reads CASSEGQGSTEAFF. CDR3 nucleotide sequence: TGTGCCAGCAGTGAGGGACAGGGGTCCACTGAAGCTTTCTTT.

The chain couples TRBV6-5 to TRBJ2-1; D is unclear. V gave up 0 bases and J gave up 0 bases, with 15 bases separating them. This CDR3 has 18 amino acids. In germline, CDR1 is MNHEY, CDR2 SVGAGI. The CDR3 nucleotides read TGTGCCAGCAGTTACTCGTTAGGCACCAGGAGCTCCTACAATGAGCAGTTCTTC. Translated: CASSYSLGTRSSYNEQFF.

CDR3 bases: TGTGCCAGCAGCCAAGAAGATAGGGGCCGGGAGCAGTACTTC. Encoded protein: CASSQEDRGREQYF. The gene calls are TRBV4-2 and TRBJ2-4, with D tentatively TRBD2 (6 bases). The CDR3 length is 14 residues. Trimming stripped 0 bases from V and 13 bases from J, with 16 bases between. Looked up from germline, CDR1 is LGHNA and CDR2 is YNFKEQ.

The chain has TRBV12-3 or TRBV12-4 and TRBJ2-3; 7 bases are a match to TRBD2. The CDR3 is 14 residues long. The trim removed 3 bases at V and 4 bases at J, leaving 4 bases unmatched. DNA of the CDR3: TGTGCCAGCAGTTTCAGAGCGGGATCAGATACGCAGTATTTT. Residues: CASSFRAGSDTQYF.

The chain joins TRBV5-1 to TRBJ2-1, with 8 positions matching TRBD2. The V segment lost 3 bases and the J segment 8 bases; nucleotides outside the gene matches: 10. Germline CDR1 and CDR2: SGHRS and YFSETQ. This CDR3 has 15 amino acids. The CDR3 DNA reads TGCGCCAGCAGCTCCGGGACTAGGGCTATGGATGAGCAGTTCTTC. The encoded protein is CASSSGTRAMDEQFF.

The chain links TRBV9 to TRBJ2-1; D gene unclear. This CDR3 has 14 residues. Trimming stripped 3 bases from V and 7 bases from J, with 14 bases between. CDR1 and CDR2 from the germline V gene are SGDLS and YYNGEE. For the CDR3, the DNA is TGTGCCAGCAGCGCCCTCAGATCGAGAAATGAGCAGTTCTTC. Its translation is CASSALRSRNEQFF. Together with reference TRBV9 and TRBJ2-1, the CDR3 gives the full variable domain: DSGVTQTPKHLITATGQRVTLRCSPRSGDLSVYWYQQSLDQGLQFLIQYYNGEERAKGNILERFSAQQFPDLHSELNLSSLELGDSALYFCASSALRSRNEQFFGPGTRLTVL.

The genes are TRBV20-1 and TRBJ2-3, with 8 positions matching TRBD2. Germline CDR1 and CDR2: DFQATT and SNEGSKA (reference sequence). CDR3 length: 14 amino acids. V was clipped by 1 base and J by 4 bases; unmatched bases: 4. The CDR3 bases are TGCAGTGCTAGAGCGGGGGGGCCATCAGATACGCAGTATTTT. It encodes CSARAGGPSDTQYF.

The table lists this clonotype with a few counts. V is TRBV6-1 and J is TRBJ2-7; D is perhaps TRBD1 or TRBD2 (6 bases each). Trimming pared 4 bases from V and 2 bases from J, leaving 18 bases between. Germline CDR1 reads MNHNS; CDR2 reads SASEGT. The CDR3 has 16 amino acids. In DNA form, the CDR3 reads TGTGCCAGCAGTGTTCTTGGGACTCAGGGGACCTACGAGCAGTACTTC. It specifies CASSVLGTQGTYEQYF.

This clonotype was observed at least ten times. The rearrangement uses TRBV3-1 and TRBJ2-1; D is undetermined. The V gene lost 1 base and the J gene lost 12 bases, with 13 bases spanning the gap. Looked up from germline, CDR1 is LGHDT and CDR2 is YNNKEL (reference sequence). CDR3 length equals 13 residues. The DNA of the CDR3 is TGTGCCAGCAGCCAAGTTCAAGGGTTGGGGCAGTTCTTC. It translates to CASSQVQGLGQFF.

The chain joins TRBV10-1 to TRBJ2-3, with TRBD1 matching over 10 bases. From germline, CDR1 is WNHNN and CDR2 SYGVQD (reference sequence). With V trimmed by 7 bases and J by 4 bases, 5 bases remained unmatched. The CDR3 consists of 14 residues. This CDR3 reads CASTGDRGSDTQYF. DNA of the CDR3: TGCGCCAGCACCGGGGACAGGGGTTCAGATACGCAGTATTTT.

This chain joins TRBV29-1 and TRBJ2-1; TRBD1 agrees at 9 bases. Germline values: CDR1 SQVTM, CDR2 ANQGSEA. The CDR3 extends over 13 amino acids. V shed 7 bases, J shed 12 bases, and the junction held 13 bases outside the gene matches. CDR3: CSASSGQGLWQFF. The CDR3, as DNA: TGCAGCGCCTCCTCCGGACAGGGGTTATGGCAGTTCTTC.

The chain uses TRBV30 and TRBJ1-2, with D hard to call. The CDR3 is 15 amino acids. CDR1 GTSNPN and CDR2 SVGIG come from the germline V gene (reference sequence). V was cut by 2 bases and J by 2 bases, with 15 bases left in between. CDR3 bases: TGTGCCTGGAGTTTCCCGGGCTCAGTCAACTATGGCTACACCTTC. Translation: CAWSFPGSVNYGYTF.

This clonotype was observed a few times. The J gene is TRBJ2-7, the V gene TRBV27; no clear D. The CDR3 length is 11 residues. Trimming removed 7 bases at V and 5 bases at J, with 9 bases between. CDR1 MNHEY and CDR2 SMNVEV come from the germline V gene (reference sequence). This CDR3 reads CASIMGNEQYF. The CDR3 DNA reads TGTGCCAGCATTATGGGGAACGAGCAGTACTTC.

This rearrangement joins TRBV4-1 to TRBJ2-5; no firm D call. The J call may be mistaken, given a closer DNA end match to TRBJ2-7. This CDR3 contains 15 residues. Germline V gene lookup returns CDR1 MGHRA and CDR2 YSYEKL. CDR3 sequence reads: CASSQALASMGEQYF. The CDR3 region has the DNA TGCGCCAGCAGCCAAGCATTGGCCTCGATGGGCGAGCAGTACTTC.

The chain employs TRBV7-3 and TRBJ2-3; the D is unclear. The germline V gene has CDR1 SGHTA and CDR2 FQGTGA. V dropped 5 bases and J dropped 2 bases, with 5 bases sitting between them. The CDR3 contains 12 residues. CDR3 sequence reads: CASSIDTDTQYF. CDR3 sequence (DNA): TGTGCCAGCAGCATCGACACAGATACGCAGTATTTT.

This chain uses TRBV29-1 with TRBJ2-7, with D uncertain. In germline, CDR1 is SQVTM, CDR2 ANQGSEA. This CDR3 is 13 amino acids long. Trimming removed 3 bases from V and 7 bases from J, with 16 bases in between. CDR3 residues: CSVDEPSHGEQYF. The CDR3 coding sequence is TGCAGCGTTGATGAGCCAAGCCACGGGGAGCAGTACTTC.

To note about this clonotype: Sequence at one end of the junction differs from germline and may be a read error. This CDR3 is CSAPLRGGYSCNEQFF. The CDR3 region has the DNA TGCAGTGCTCCTTTGAGAGGCGGTTACTCCTGCAATGAGCAGTTCTTC. The chain joins TRBV20-1 to TRBJ2-1; D remains unclear. CDR1 DFQATT and CDR2 SNEGSKA come from the germline V gene (reference sequence). The CDR3 contains 16 residues.

Only a few counts were recorded for this clonotype. The CDR3 DNA reads as TGTGCCAGCAGTGGAGAACTAGCAAGCTCCTACAATGAGCAGTTCTTC. Translation gives CASSGELASSYNEQFF. The chain recombines TRBV2 with TRBJ2-1; perhaps TRBD2 as D (6 bases). Per germline, CDR1 SNHLY and CDR2 FYNNEI. This CDR3 is built from 16 residues. Trimming removed 4 bases at V and 0 bases at J, with 13 bases between.

V usage is TRBV5-6 and J usage is TRBJ1-6; D unresolved. The V gene lost 1 base and the J gene lost 7 bases, with 6 bases spanning the gap. CDR3 length: 13 amino acids. The germline gives CDR1 SGHDT, CDR2 YYEEEE. The CDR3 DNA is TGTGCCAGCAGCTTGATGAGAAATTCACCCCTCCACTTT. This translates into CASSLMRNSPLHF.

This sequence joins TRBV20-1 and TRBJ2-1; either TRBD1 or TRBD2 may supply D (5 bases each). The CDR3 loop spans 13 amino acids. The germline V gene has CDR1 DFQATT and CDR2 SNEGSKA (reference sequence). Trimming took 3 bases from V and 12 from J, leaving 18 bases between them. Written as DNA, the CDR3 is TGCAGTGCTAGTAGGGGCGGGTTGGATGGGCAGTTCTTC. Translation gives CSASRGGLDGQFF.

This clonotype was counted between two and nine times. The CDR3 here is CASSRGLGATYEQYF. In DNA form, the CDR3 reads TGTGCCAGCAGCCGAGGTTTAGGCGCAACCTACGAGCAGTACTTC. The chain employs TRBV14 and TRBJ2-7; D is undetermined. Germline assignment: CDR1 SGHDN and CDR2 FVKESK. The CDR3 is 15 amino acids. Trimming removed 4 bases from V and 2 bases from J, with 15 bases in between.